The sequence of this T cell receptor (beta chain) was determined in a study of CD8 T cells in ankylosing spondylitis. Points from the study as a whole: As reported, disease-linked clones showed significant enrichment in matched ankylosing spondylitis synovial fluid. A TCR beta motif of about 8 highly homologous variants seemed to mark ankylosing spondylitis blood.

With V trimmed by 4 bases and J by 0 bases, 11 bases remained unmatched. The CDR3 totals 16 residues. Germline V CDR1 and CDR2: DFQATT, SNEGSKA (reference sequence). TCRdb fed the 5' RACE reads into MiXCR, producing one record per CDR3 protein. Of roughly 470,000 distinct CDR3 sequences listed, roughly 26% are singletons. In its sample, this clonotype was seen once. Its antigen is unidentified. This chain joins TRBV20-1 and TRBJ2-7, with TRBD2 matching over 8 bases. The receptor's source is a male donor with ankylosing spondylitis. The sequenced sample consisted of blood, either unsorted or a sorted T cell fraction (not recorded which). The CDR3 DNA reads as TGCAGTGCTAAGCCCGCGGGAGGCCGAAGCTCCTACGAGCAGTACTTC. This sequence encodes CSAKPAGGRSSYEQYF.